A selection of T cell receptor beta chains follows, all from one sample in a study of CD8 T cells in Susac syndrome. TCRdb redid the calling of the immunoSEQ multiplex PCR reads with MiXCR, one entry per CDR3 protein. The top ten hold roughly 0.15% of the sample, which has about 150,000 distinct CDR3 sequences, roughly 95% seen once. Specimen: CD4+ T cells from PBMCs. The receptors were gathered from a human donor with Susac syndrome. The CDR3 runs from the conserved cysteine through the conserved F or W. A D gene is named only where the DNA matches it firmly. The listing skips clone size in some rows; elsewhere it reads once, few, many or a size class.

V	D	size	J	DNA	CDR3
TRBV29-1	NA	NA	TRBJ1-3	TGCAGCGTTGAAGATCGCCGGGGTGTTTCTGGAAACACCATATATTTT	CSVEDRRGVSGNTIYF
TRBV7-9	NA	NA	TRBJ1-1	TGTGCCAGCAGCGCGAACCGGGCCGGAGACACTGAAGCTTTCTTT	CASSANRAGDTEAFF
TRBV2	NA	NA	TRBJ2-6	TGTGCCACCAGGAAGAGCTCTGGGGCCAACGTCCTGACTTTC	CATRKSSGANVLTF
TRBV20-1	TRBD1	NA	TRBJ1-5	TGCAGTGCTAGTACCGGGACAGCCTACAATCAGCCCCAGCATTTT	CSASTGTAYNQPQHF
TRBV7-7	NA	NA	TRBJ2-1	TGTGCCAGCAGCTTAGCGATACGGGATGAGCAGTTCTTC	CASSLAIRDEQFF
TRBV25-1	NA	NA	TRBJ1-6	TGTGCCAGCAGTGAGGGGGTCGTAAATTCACCCCTCCACTTT	CASSEGVVNSPLHF
TRBV11-2	TRBD1	once	TRBJ2-7	TGTGCCAGCAGCCAAATCAGGGGGCGTGCCGGCGAGCAGTACTTC	CASSQIRGRAGEQYF
TRBV4-2	NA	NA	TRBJ1-2	TGTGCCAGCAGCCAAGAGGGCGGGACTTCGATTGGAGGCTACACCTTC	CASSQEGGTSIGGYTF
TRBV13	NA	NA	TRBJ1-1	TGTGCCAGCGACGTGGGTGGGAGCATGAACACTGAAGCTTTCTTT	CASDVGGSMNTEAFF
TRBV5-1	TRBD1	NA	TRBJ2-5	TGCGCCAGCAGCCGGACAGGGACAAACCAAGAGACCCAGTACTTC	CASSRTGTNQETQYF
TRBV4-3	TRBD1	NA	TRBJ1-2	TGCGCCAGCAGCCAAGATTCGGGCCCTGACAGGGGGCGAAGGGGCTACACCTTC	CASSQDSGPDRGRRGYTF